The 16 T cell receptor beta chains in this list originate from one sample, sequenced in a study of T cell responses to AZD1222 COVID-19 vaccine. Assay: immunoSEQ multiplex PCR; the TCRdb copy retains only in-frame clones and omits some. This table holds 150,000 to 200,000 clones, just over 85% found once. The source was peripheral blood, collected 28 days after the second AZD1222 dose. These receptors originate from an adult who received the AZD1222 COVID-19 vaccine.

In the case of this clone: The germline gene is not matched at one end of the junction; a read error may be the cause. The CDR3 spells CAIGAPRTATQYF. DNA for the CDR3: TGTGCCATCGGTGCTCCGAGAACAGCTACGCAGTATTTT. The J gene is TRBJ2-3, the V gene TRBV10-3, with D uncertain. The CDR3 runs to 13 residues. Germline V gene sequence: CDR1 ENHRY, CDR2 SYGVKD.

The chain couples TRBV9 to TRBJ2-4, with a weak D call TRBD1 (6 bases). CDR3 size: 21 residues. The V end lost 2 bases, the J end lost 0 bases, and 27 bases lay between the germline ends. Per germline, CDR1 SGDLS and CDR2 YYNGEE. CDR3 in DNA: TGTGCCAGCAGCGTTGGGTCCCCCGGGACAAACCACAATTTAGCCAAAAACATTCAGTACTTC. This sequence encodes CASSVGSPGTNHNLAKNIQYF.

The V call is TRBV30, the J call TRBJ1-1; D is unresolved. Germline lookup yields CDR1 GTSNPN and CDR2 SVGIG (reference sequence). The CDR3 totals 13 residues. Trimming cost V 0 bases and J 5 bases, with 10 bases left between them. CDR3 protein: CAWSVSSLTEAFF. CDR3 in DNA: TGTGCCTGGAGTGTTAGTTCTTTGACTGAAGCTTTCTTT.

The rearrangement uses TRBV6-2 or TRBV6-3 and TRBJ1-1; D ambiguous. Germline-derived CDR1 and CDR2 are MNHEY and SVGEGT. This CDR3 has 13 amino acids. V was shortened by 4 bases and J by 0 bases, with 6 bases between the two germline ends. The CDR3: CASSSNLNTEAFF. In DNA, the CDR3 is TGTGCCAGCAGTTCGAACCTGAACACTGAAGCTTTCTTT.

V and J are TRBV19 and TRBJ1-2; no clear D gene. The germline V gene has CDR1 LNHDA and CDR2 SQIVND (reference sequence). The CDR3 spans 14 residues. Deletions cut 3 bases from V and 2 bases from J, with 10 bases between. The CDR3 DNA reads as TGTGCCAGTAGTATTAGACGGATGAACTATGGCTACACCTTC. It translates to CASSIRRMNYGYTF.

The V gene is TRBV5-1, the J gene TRBJ2-5, with no clear D. The V end was cut by 0 bases, the J end by 1 base, with 7 bases between. In germline, CDR1 is SGHRS, CDR2 YFSETQ. The CDR3 sequence is 14 residues long. The CDR3 bases are TGCGCCAGCAGCTTGGCACGGACCCAAGAGACCCAGTACTTC. Translated, it gives CASSLARTQETQYF.

J is TRBJ1-5 and V is TRBV27, with a tentative D call TRBD1 (5 bases). The CDR3 loop spans 14 amino acids. Looked up from germline, CDR1 is MNHEY and CDR2 is SMNVEV (reference sequence). V lost 2 bases and J lost 4, with 9 bases in between. The CDR3 region has the DNA TGTGCCAGCAGTTTAGGAGGGGTAAATCAGCCCCAGCATTTT. This sequence encodes CASSLGGVNQPQHF.

V gene TRBV7-9 combines with J gene TRBJ2-3, with D perhaps TRBD2 (6 bases). The CDR3 loop spans 15 amino acids. The V end was cut by 0 bases, the J end by 6 bases, with 13 bases between. From germline, CDR1 is SEHNR and CDR2 FQNEAQ (reference sequence). The CDR3 sequence is CASSLAHGGSDTQYF. DNA of the CDR3: TGTGCCAGCAGCTTAGCGCATGGGGGGTCTGATACGCAGTATTTT. Using reference TRBV7-9 and TRBJ2-3 for the parts outside the CDR3, the full variable domain is DTGVSQNPRHKITKRGQNVTFRCDPISEHNRLYWYRQTLGQGPEFLTYFQNEAQLEKSRLLSDRFSAERPKGSFSTLEIQRTEQGDSAMYLCASSLAHGGSDTQYFGPGTRLTVL.

Only a few counts were recorded for this clone. Different DNA sequences within this sample yield the same CDR3. The chain links TRBV15 to TRBJ1-2; D uncertain. CDR1 LNHNV and CDR2 YYDKDF come from the germline V gene (reference sequence). This CDR3 contains 13 residues. Trimming shortened V by 0 bases and J by 8 bases, and 10 bases separated the two germline ends. The CDR3 loop reads CATSREEGDGYTF. CDR3 nucleotide sequence: TGTGCCACCAGCAGAGAAGAGGGAGACGGCTACACCTTC.

This chain links TRBV5-5 with TRBJ1-5; D is unclear. Looked up from germline, CDR1 is SGHKS and CDR2 is YYEKEE (reference sequence). The length of the CDR3 is 16 residues. V lost 5 bases to trimming and J lost 0 bases, with 15 bases between them. CDR3 DNA sequence: TGTGCCAGCAGGGAGTCGGCCGAGTATAGCAATCAGCCCCAGCATTTT. Its translation is CASRESAEYSNQPQHF.

This chain connects TRBV7-9 to TRBJ1-3; perhaps TRBD1 as D (5 bases). Trimming took 5 bases from V and 3 from J, leaving 11 bases between them. This CDR3 has 14 amino acids. Looked up from germline, CDR1 is SEHNR and CDR2 is FQNEAQ (reference sequence). The CDR3 DNA reads as TGTGCCAGCAGCCAAGGGACCGGTGGAAACACCATATATTTT. Translation gives CASSQGTGGNTIYF.

This chain links TRBV27 with TRBJ2-3, with 8 bases aligning to TRBD2. Germline values: CDR1 MNHEY, CDR2 SMNVEV (reference sequence). V shed 2 bases and J 4 bases; nucleotides not matched to a gene: 11. The CDR3 consists of 17 residues. CDR3 coding DNA: TGTGCCAGCAGTTTAATCCGGACGGGAGGGTTGGCAGATACGCAGTATTTT. It encodes CASSLIRTGGLADTQYF.

The chain joins TRBV28 to TRBJ1-2; D is uncertain. Deletions cut 5 bases from V and 0 bases from J, with 7 bases between. The CDR3 totals 13 residues. CDR1 MDHEN and CDR2 SYDVKM come from the germline V gene. This CDR3 reads CASSRKPNYGYTF. As DNA, the CDR3 is TGTGCCAGCAGTCGAAAACCTAACTATGGCTACACCTTC.

This chain connects TRBV27 to TRBJ1-2, with D unresolved. The germline V gene has CDR1 MNHEY and CDR2 SMNVEV (reference sequence). CDR3 length: 15 residues. Trimming left V 4 bases short and J 0 bases short, with 12 bases between. DNA of the CDR3: TGTGCCAGCAGTTCGTTAGGTGCTGCTAACTATGGCTACACCTTC. This encodes CASSSLGAANYGYTF.

The chain links TRBV19 to TRBJ1-2; D perhaps matches TRBD1 (5 bases). V dropped 5 bases and J dropped 4 bases, with 11 bases sitting between them. CDR3 length: 13 amino acids. Germline V gene data show CDR1 as LNHDA and CDR2 as SQIVND (reference sequence). The CDR3 nucleotides read TGTGCCAGTAGTCTCGCAGGGCTCTATGGCTACACCTTC. Amino acids: CASSLAGLYGYTF.

The chain carries TRBV7-8 and TRBJ1-6, with 7 bases identical to TRBD1. The trim removed 5 bases at V and 2 bases at J, leaving 6 bases unmatched. The CDR3 covers 16 residues. Germline V gives CDR1 SGHVS, CDR2 FQNEAQ. Written as DNA, the CDR3 is TGTGCCAGCAGCAAGACAGGGATCACCTATAATTCACCCCTCCACTTT. Translating gives CASSKTGITYNSPLHF.